The present TCR beta chain was sequenced within a study of a mutant IDH1 vaccine in newly diagnosed glioma. Findings and caveats of the study: Pseudoprogression apparently lacked any relation to changes in top peripheral T cell clonotypes.

V was pared by 4 bases and J by 4 bases, with 7 bases of the junction left unmatched. The germline gives CDR1 LNHDA, CDR2 SQIVND (reference sequence). CDR3 length equals 14 residues. Some clones are missing from TCRdb's copy, which holds only in-frame ones; the method was immunoSEQ multiplex PCR. The sample holds about 60,000 clones, 86% seen once. Comments on this clone: Its antigen is still unknown.

Described time point: week 35, safety follow-up. Vaccination used 300 ug of mutant IDH1 20-mer peptide per dose, with topical imiquimod. The TCR was taken from a man aged 40-55 years with glioma. The input for sequencing was PBMCs, taken from a glioma patient whose treatment included an IDH1 peptide vaccine. The J gene is TRBJ2-7, the V gene TRBV19; TRBD1 matches at 7 bases. CDR3 nucleotide sequence: TGTGCCAGTAGTACCCCGACAGGGAATTACGAGCAGTACTTC. This encodes CASSTPTGNYEQYF.